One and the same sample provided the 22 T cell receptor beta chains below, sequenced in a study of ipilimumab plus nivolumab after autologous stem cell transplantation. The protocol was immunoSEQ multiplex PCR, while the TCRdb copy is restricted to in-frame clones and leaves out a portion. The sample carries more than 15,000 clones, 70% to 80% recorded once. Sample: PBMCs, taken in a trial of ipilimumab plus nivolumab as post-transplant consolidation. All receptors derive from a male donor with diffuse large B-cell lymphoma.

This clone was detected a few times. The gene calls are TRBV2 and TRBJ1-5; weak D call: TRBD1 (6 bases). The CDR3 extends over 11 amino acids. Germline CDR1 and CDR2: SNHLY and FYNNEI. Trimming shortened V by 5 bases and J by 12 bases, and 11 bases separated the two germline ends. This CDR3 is CASSQGGDQHF. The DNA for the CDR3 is TGTGCCAGCAGTCAAGGGGGAGACCAGCATTTT.

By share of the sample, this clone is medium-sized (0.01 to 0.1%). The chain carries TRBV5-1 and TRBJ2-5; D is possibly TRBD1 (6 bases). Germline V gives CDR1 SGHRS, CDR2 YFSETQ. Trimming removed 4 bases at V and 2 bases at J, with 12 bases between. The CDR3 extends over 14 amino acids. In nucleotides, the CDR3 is TGCGCCAGCAGCGTCAGGGGTTGGCAAGAGACCCAGTACTTC. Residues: CASSVRGWQETQYF.

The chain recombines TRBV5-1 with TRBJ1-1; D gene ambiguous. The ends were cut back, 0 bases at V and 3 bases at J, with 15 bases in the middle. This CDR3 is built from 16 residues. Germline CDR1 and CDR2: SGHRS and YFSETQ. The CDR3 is CASSLGLRGSDTEAFF. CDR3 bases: TGCGCCAGCAGCTTGGGCCTTCGCGGGTCTGACACTGAAGCTTTCTTT.

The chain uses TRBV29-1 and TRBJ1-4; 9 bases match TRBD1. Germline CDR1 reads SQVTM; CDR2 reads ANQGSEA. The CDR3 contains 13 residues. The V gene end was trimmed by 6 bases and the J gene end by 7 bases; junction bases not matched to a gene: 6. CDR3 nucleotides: TGCAGCGTGCTAAGACAGGGGGGTGAAAAACTGTTTTTT. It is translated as CSVLRQGGEKLFF.

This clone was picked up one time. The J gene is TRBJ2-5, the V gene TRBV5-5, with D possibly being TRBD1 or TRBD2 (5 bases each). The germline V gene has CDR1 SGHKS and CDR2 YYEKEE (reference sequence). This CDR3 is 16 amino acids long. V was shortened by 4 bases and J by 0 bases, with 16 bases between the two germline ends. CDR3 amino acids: CASSPSGWGYQETQYF. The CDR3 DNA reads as TGTGCCAGCAGCCCCAGTGGTTGGGGGTACCAAGAGACCCAGTACTTC.

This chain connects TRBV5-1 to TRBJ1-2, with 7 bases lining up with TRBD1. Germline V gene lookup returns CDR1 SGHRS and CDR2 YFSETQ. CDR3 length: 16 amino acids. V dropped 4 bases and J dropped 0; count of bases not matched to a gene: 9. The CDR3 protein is CASSTGTVRANYGYTF. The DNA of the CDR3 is TGCGCCAGCAGCACCGGGACAGTCCGAGCTAACTATGGCTACACCTTC.

The CDR3 coding sequence is TGTGCCAGCAGCAAAGAAGACAGGGGGTTCTTGTATTGTACTAATGAAAAACTGTTTTTT. Protein product: CASSKEDRGFLYCTNEKLFF. This chain joins TRBV21-1 and TRBJ1-4; no check of the table's D call, TRBD1, against the DNA was made. TRBV21-1 is shown as a pseudogene. CDR3 length: 20 amino acids.

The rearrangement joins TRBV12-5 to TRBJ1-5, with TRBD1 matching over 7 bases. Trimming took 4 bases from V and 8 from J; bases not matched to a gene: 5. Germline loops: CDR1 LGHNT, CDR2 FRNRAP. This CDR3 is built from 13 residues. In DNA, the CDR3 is TGTGCTAGTGGTTCGGTACAGGGGAAGCCCCAGCATTTT. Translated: CASGSVQGKPQHF.

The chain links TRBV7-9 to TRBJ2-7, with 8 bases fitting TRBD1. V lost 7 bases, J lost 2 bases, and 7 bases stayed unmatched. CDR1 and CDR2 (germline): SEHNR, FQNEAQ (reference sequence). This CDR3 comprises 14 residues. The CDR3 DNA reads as TGTGCCAGCAACCCGGGACAGGAGACCTACGAGCAGTACTTC. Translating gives CASNPGQETYEQYF.

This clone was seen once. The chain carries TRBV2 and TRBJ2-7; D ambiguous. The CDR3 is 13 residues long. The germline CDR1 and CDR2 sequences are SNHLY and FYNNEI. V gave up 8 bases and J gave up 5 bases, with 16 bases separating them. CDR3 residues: CASGTVGSHEQYF. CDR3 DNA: TGTGCCAGCGGCACCGTCGGGTCGCACGAGCAGTACTTC. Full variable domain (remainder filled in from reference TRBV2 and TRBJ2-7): EPEVTQTPSHQVTQMGQEVILRCVPISNHLYFYWYRQILGQKVEFLVSFYNNEISEKSEIFDDQFSVERPDGSNFTLKIRSTKLEDSAMYFCASGTVGSHEQYFGPGTRLTVT.

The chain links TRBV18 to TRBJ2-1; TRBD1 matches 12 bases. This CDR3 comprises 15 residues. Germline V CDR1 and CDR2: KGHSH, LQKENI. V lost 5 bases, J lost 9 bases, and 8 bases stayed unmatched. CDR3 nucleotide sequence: TGTGCCAGCTCAAAAGTGGGACAGGGGGCTGGTGAGCAGTTCTTC. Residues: CASSKVGQGAGEQFF.

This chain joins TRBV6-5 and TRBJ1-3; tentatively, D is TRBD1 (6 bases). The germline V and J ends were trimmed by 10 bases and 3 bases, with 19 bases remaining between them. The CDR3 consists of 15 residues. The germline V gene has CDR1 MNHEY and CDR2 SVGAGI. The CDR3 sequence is CATSSGGGSGNTIYF. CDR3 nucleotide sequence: TGTGCCACCTCTTCGGGTGGGGGCAGTGGAAACACCATATATTTT.

CDR3 nucleotide sequence: TGCGCCAGCAGTGAGTCGGGATTGGGACCGGGACGGGATACGCAGTATTTT. Protein sequence: CASSESGLGPGRDTQYF. V gene TRBV10-1 combines with J gene TRBJ2-3; D is perhaps TRBD1 or TRBD2 (5 bases each). The CDR3 runs to 17 residues. From germline, CDR1 is WNHNN and CDR2 SYGVQD (reference sequence). Trimming shortened V by 0 bases and J by 6 bases, and 19 bases separated the two germline ends.

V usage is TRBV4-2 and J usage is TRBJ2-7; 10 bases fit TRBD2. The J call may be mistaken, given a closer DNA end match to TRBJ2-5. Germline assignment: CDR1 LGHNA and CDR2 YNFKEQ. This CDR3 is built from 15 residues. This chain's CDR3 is CASSQETSGAETQYF. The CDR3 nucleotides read TGTGCCAGCAGCCAAGAAACTAGCGGGGCGGAGACCCAGTACTTC.

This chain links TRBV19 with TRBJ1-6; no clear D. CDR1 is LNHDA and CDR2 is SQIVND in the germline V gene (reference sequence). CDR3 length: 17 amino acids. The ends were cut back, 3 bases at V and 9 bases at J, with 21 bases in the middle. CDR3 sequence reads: CASSIGVGRVLGSPLHF. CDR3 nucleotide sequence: TGTGCCAGTAGTATCGGCGTCGGTCGGGTATTAGGTTCACCCCTCCACTTT.

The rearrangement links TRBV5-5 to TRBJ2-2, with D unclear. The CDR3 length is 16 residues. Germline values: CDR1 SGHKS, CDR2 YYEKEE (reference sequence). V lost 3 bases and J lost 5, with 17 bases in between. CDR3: CASSSFPQTPTGELFF. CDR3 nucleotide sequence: TGTGCCAGCAGCTCCTTTCCCCAGACACCAACCGGGGAGCTGTTTTTT.

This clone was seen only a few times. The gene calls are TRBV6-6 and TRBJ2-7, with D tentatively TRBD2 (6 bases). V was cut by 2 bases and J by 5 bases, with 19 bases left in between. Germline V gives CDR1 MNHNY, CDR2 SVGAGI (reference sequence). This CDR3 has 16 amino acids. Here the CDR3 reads CASSYRTGTYDNEQYF. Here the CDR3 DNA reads TGTGCCAGCAGTTACAGGACCGGGACTTATGATAACGAGCAGTACTTC.

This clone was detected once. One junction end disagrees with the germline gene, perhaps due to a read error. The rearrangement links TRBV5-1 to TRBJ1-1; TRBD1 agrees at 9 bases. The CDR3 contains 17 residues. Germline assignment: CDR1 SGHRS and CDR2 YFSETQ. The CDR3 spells CASSLDPGQGLNTEAFF. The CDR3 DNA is TGCGCCAGCAGTTTGGACCCGGGACAGGGCCTTAACACTGAAGCTTTCTTT.

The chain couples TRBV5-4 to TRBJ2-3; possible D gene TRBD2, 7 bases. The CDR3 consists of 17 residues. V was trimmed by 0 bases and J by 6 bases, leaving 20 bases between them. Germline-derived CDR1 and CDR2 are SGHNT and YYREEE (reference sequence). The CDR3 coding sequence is TGTGCCAGCAGCTTGGCTGGGAGGGGGGGCCTCGCGGATACGCAGTATTTT. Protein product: CASSLAGRGGLADTQYF.

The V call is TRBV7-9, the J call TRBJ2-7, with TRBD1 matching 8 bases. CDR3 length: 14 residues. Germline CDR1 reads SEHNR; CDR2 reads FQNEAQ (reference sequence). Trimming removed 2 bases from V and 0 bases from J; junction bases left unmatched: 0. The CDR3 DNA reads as TGTGCCAGCAGCTTAACAGGGGGCTCCTACGAGCAGTACTTC. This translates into CASSLTGGSYEQYF.

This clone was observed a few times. The CDR3 DNA follows: TGTGCCAGCACCCCAATGGGCAGCGGATACTACGAGCAGTACTTC. Protein product: CASTPMGSGYYEQYF. V and J are TRBV5-5 and TRBJ2-7; TRBD2 might be the D (5 bases). V shed 6 bases and J shed 3 bases, with 19 bases lying between them. CDR3 length equals 15 residues. Germline V lookup: CDR1 SGHKS, CDR2 YYEKEE (reference sequence).

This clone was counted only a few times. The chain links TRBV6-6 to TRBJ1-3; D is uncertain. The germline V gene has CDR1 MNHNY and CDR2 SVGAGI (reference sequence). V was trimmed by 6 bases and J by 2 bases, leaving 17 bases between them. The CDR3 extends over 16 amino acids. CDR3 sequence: CASRSLDPRPGNTIYF. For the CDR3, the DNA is TGTGCCAGCAGATCTTTAGACCCCAGGCCTGGAAACACCATATATTTT.